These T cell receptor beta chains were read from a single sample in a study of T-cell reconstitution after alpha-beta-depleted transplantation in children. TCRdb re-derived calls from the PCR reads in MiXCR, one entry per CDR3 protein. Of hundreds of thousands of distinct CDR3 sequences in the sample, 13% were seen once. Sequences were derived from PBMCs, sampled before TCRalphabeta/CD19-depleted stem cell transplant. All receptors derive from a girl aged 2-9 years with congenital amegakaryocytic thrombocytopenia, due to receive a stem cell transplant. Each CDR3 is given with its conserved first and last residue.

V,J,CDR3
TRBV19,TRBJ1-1,CASSIFRDTEAFF
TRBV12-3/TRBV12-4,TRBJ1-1,CASSPRPVEAFF
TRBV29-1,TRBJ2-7,CSVREGDEQYF
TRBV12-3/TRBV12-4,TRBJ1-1,CASSFFLGGLVNTEAFF
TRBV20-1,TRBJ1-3,CSARSGYPGNTIYF
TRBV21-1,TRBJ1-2,CASSKDTLGYTF
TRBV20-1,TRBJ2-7,CSARSRGWDYEQYF
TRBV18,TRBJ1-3,CASSPPDADTIYF
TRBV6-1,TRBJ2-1,CASSELAGSYNEQFF
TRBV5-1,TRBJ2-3,CASSALGLRESTDTQYF
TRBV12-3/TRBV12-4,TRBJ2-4,CASSRPKNIQYF
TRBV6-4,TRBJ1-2,CASSLHREGNYGYPF
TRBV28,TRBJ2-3,CASSPHDTAPRDTQYF
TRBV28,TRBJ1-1,CASSFPGANTEAFF
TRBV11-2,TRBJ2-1,CASSHLAGEIPYNEQFF
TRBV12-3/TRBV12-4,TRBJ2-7,CASSSPAVYDEQYF
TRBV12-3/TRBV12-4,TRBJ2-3,CASISTSLGTDTQYF
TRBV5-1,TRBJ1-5,CASSLSGSSNQPQHF
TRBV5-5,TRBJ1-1,CASSLAKILNTEAFF
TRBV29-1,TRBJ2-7,CSVEAGAAYEQYF
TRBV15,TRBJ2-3,CATSGRLDTDTQYF
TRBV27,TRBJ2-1,CASSLGLDYLAHNEQFF
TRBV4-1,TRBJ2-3,CASSQEGTPDTQYF
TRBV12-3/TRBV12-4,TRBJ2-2,CASRDPGELFF
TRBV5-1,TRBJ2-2,CASSSATNTGELFF
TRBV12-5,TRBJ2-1,CSTRGNEQFF
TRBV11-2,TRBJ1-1,CASSAVTAMNTEAFF
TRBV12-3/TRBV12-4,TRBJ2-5,CASSPNDSGETQYF
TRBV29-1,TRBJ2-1,CSVEPPTGADEQFF
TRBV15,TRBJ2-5,CATSLGVETQYF
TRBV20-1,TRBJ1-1,CSFRGANTEAFF
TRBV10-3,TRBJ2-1,CAIRTTPGLAGEGDYNEQFF
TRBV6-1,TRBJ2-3,CASSPQGPRRADTQYF
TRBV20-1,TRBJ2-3,CSARTLRLITDTQYF
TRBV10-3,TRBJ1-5,CAISEVSGFQPQHF
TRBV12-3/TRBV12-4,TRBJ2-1,CASTNGELRTGRDEQFF
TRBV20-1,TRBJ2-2,CSARSAFGELFF
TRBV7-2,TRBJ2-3,CASSSAQSTDTQYF
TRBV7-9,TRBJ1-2,CASSAPSNNYGYTF
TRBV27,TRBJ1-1,CASSLVPIGGTEAFF
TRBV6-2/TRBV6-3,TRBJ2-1,CASSLPRLAGVFNEQFF
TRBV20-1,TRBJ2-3,CCAREVRASGRSDTQYF
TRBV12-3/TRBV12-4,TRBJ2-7,CASSLTGFYEQYF
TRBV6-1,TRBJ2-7,CASIEPRTYEQYF
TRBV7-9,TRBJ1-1,CASSLHWNTEAFF
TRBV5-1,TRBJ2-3,CASSWQTPPDTQYF
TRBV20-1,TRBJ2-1,CSARDAGATYNEQFF
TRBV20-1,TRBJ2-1,CCARGGGQGDFNNEQFF
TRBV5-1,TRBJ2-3,CVSNPVRGTDTQYF
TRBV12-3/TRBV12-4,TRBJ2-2,CASSPQGGTGELFF
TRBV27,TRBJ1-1,CASSFGMNIEAFF
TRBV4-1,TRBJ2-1,CASSRPGTRPSHEQFF
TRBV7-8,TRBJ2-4,CASRLDLGAKNIQYF
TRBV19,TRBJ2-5,CASSLSTGFQETQYF
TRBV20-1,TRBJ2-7,CSARDGGTSYEQYF
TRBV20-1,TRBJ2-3,CSARLAGIDTQYF
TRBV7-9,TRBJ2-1,CASSLGGSPGNEQFF
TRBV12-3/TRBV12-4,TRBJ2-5,CASSFSGAAGETQYF
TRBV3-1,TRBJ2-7,CASSHFLAGGDEQYF
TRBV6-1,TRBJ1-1,CASTPARGTEAFF